What follows describes a single TCR beta chain. Its antigen is not known. This specimen comes from a study of graft-versus-host responses after intestinal transplantation. Study-level background: Induction with anti-thymocyte globulin, then tacrolimus and steroids for three to four years, was given to all recipients.

General study points: Recipient marrow harbored GvH clones, some of which surfaced first in ileum or blood. High graft-versus-host to host-versus-graft clonal ratios were found in allografts of patients who had graft-donor T cell macrochimerism. GvH clone levels peaked in circulation, and this peak was associated with early post-transplant HvG declines.

Sequencing used immunoSEQ multiplex PCR; TCRdb keeps in-frame clones, though not all of them. The data contain tens of thousands of clones, roughly 90% of them singletons. This TCR was sampled from a human donor who was the organ donor for an intestinal transplant. Sequencing was performed on unstimulated CD4+ T cells sorted from spleen or lymph node cells, taken before transplant.

CDR3 nucleotides: TGTGCCAGCAGCAACCCCGGGACTAGCGCCAATGAGCAGTTCTTC. Its translation is CASSNPGTSANEQFF. The chain couples TRBV5-5 to TRBJ2-1; TRBD2 matches 10 bases. Losses at the gene ends were 4 bases for V and 6 bases for J; bases not matched to a gene: 7. Germline values: CDR1 SGHKS, CDR2 YYEKEE (reference sequence). CDR3 length: 15 residues.